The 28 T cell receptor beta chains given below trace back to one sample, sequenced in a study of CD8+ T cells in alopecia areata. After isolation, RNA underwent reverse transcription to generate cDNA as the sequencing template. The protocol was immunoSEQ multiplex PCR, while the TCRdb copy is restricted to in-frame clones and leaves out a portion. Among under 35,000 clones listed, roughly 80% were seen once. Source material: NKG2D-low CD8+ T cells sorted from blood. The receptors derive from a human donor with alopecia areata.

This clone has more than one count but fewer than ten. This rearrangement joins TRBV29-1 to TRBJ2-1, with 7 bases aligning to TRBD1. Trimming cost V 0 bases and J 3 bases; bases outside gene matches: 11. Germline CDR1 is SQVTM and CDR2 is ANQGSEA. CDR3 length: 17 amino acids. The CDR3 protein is CSVEEFRRQGVYNEQFF. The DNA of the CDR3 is TGCAGCGTTGAAGAATTTCGGCGACAGGGTGTCTACAATGAGCAGTTCTTC.

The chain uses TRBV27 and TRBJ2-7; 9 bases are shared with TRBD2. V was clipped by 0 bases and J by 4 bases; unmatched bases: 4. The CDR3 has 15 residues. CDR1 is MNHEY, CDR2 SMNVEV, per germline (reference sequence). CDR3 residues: CASSLSISGGYEQYF. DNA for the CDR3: TGTGCCAGCAGTTTATCCATTAGCGGGGGATACGAGCAGTACTTC.

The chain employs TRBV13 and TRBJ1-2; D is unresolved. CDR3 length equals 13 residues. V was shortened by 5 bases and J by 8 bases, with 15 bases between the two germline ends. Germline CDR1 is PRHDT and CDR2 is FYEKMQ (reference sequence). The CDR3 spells CASSRAEGGGYTF. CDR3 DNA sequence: TGTGCCAGCAGCCGCGCGGAGGGCGGAGGCTACACCTTC.

The CDR3 DNA follows: TGCGCCAGCAGCCATAATCTAGCCGGGGAGCTGTTTTTT. This sequence encodes CASSHNLAGELFF. The V gene is TRBV4-1, the J gene TRBJ2-2; D unclear. The ends were cut back, 3 bases at V and 6 bases at J, with 8 bases in the middle. In germline, CDR1 is MGHRA, CDR2 YSYEKL. This CDR3 is 13 amino acids long.

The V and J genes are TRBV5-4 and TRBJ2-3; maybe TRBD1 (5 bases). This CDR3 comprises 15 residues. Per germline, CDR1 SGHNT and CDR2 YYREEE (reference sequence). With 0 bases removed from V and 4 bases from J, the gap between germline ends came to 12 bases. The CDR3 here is CASSLESGLPDTQYF. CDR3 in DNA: TGTGCCAGCAGCTTGGAGTCAGGGCTCCCAGATACGCAGTATTTT.

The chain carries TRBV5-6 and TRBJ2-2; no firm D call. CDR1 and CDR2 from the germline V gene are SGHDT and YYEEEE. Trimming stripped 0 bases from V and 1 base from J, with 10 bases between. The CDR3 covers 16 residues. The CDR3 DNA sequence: TGTGCCAGCAGCTTGGTGGTGACACAGAACACCGGGGAGCTGTTTTTT. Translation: CASSLVVTQNTGELFF.

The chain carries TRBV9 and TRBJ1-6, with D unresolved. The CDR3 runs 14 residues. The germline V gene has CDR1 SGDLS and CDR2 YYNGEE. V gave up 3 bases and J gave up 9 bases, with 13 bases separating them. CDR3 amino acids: CASSALGETSPLHF. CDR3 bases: TGTGCCAGCAGCGCCCTCGGTGAAACTTCACCCCTCCACTTT.

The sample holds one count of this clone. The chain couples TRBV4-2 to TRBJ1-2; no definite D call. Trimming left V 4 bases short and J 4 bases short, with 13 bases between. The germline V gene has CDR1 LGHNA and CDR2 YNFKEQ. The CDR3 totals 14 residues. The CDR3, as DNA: TGTGCCAGCAGCCCAACCACCGGCCCCTATGGCTACACCTTC. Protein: CASSPTTGPYGYTF.

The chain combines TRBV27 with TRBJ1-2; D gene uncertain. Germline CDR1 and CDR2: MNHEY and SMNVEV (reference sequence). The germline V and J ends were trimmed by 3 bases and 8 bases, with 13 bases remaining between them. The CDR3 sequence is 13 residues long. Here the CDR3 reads CASSLEPYAGYTF. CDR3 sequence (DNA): TGTGCCAGCAGTTTGGAACCGTATGCCGGCTACACCTTC.

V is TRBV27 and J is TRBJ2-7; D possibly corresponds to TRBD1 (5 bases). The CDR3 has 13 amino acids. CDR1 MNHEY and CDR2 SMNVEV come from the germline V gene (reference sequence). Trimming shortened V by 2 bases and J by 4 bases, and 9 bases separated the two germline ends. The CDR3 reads CASSLRQRYEQYF. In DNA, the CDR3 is TGTGCCAGCAGTTTAAGACAGCGATACGAGCAGTACTTC.

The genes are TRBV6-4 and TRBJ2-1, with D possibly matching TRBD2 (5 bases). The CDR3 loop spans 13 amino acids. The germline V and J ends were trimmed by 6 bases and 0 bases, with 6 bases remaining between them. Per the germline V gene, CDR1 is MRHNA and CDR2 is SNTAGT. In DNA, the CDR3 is TGTGCCAGCAGCACTAGCTCCTACAATGAGCAGTTCTTC. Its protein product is CASSTSSYNEQFF.

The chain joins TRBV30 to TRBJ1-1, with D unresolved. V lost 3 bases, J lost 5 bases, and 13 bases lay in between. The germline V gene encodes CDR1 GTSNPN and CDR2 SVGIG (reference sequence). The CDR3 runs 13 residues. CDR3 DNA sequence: TGTGCCTGGAGCGTGGTGGGTGGTACTGAAGCTTTCTTT. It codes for CAWSVVGGTEAFF. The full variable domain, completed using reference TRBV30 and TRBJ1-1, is SQTIHQWPATLVQPVGSPLSLECTVEGTSNPNLYWYRQAAGRGLQLLFYSVGIGQISSEVPQNLSASRPQDRQFILSSKKLLLSDSGFYLCAWSVVGGTEAFFGQGTRLTVV.

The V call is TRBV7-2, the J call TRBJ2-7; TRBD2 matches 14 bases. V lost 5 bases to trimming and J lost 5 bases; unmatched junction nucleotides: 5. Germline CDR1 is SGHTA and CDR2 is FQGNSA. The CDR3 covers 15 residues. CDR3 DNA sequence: TGTGCCAGCAGCATGGGACTAGCGGGAGTCAACGAGCAGTACTTC. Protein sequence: CASSMGLAGVNEQYF.

This chain's CDR3 is CASAKQGVSYEQYF. The DNA for the CDR3 is TGTGCCAGCGCAAAACAGGGAGTTTCCTACGAGCAGTACTTC. This rearrangement joins TRBV5-4 to TRBJ2-7, with TRBD1 as a possible D gene (6 bases). The V end lost 7 bases, the J end lost 1 base, and 15 bases lay between the germline ends. The CDR3 extends over 14 amino acids. CDR1 is SGHNT and CDR2 is YYREEE in the germline V gene (reference sequence).

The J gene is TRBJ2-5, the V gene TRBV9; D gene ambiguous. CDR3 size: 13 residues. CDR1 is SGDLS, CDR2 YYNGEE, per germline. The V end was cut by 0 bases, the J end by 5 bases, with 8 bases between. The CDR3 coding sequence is TGTGCCAGCAGCGTAGTACCTTGGGAGACCCAGTACTTC. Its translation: CASSVVPWETQYF.

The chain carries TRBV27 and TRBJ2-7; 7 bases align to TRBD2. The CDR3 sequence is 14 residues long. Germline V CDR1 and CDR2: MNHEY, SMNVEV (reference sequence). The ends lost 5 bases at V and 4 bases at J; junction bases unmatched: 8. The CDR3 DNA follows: TGTGCCAGCAGTCTCGGGACTAACCAATACGAGCAGTACTTC. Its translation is CASSLGTNQYEQYF.

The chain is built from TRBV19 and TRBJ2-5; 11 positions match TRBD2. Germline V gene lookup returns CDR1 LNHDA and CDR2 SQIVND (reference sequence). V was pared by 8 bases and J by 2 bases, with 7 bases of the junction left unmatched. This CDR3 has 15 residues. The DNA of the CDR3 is TGTGCCAGTCAGGAGACTAGCGGGGCGCAAGAGACCCAGTACTTC. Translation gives CASQETSGAQETQYF.

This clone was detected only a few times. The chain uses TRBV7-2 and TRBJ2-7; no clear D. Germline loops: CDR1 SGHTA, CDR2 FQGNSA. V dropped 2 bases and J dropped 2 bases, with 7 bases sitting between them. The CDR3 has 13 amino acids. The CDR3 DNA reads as TGTGCCAGCAGCTTACTCGGGCCCTACGAGCAGTACTTC. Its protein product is CASSLLGPYEQYF.

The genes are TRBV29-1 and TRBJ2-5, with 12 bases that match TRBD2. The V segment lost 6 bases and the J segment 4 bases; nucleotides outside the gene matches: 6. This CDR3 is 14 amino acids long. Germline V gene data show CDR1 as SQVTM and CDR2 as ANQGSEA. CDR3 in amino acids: CSVQTSGRRETQYF. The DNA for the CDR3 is TGCAGCGTACAGACTAGCGGGAGAAGAGAGACCCAGTACTTC.

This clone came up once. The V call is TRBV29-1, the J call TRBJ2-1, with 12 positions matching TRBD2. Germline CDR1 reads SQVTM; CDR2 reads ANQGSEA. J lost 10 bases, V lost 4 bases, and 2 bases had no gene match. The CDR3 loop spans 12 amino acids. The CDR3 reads CSVATSGGEQFF. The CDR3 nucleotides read TGCAGCGTTGCCACTAGCGGGGGGGAGCAGTTCTTC.

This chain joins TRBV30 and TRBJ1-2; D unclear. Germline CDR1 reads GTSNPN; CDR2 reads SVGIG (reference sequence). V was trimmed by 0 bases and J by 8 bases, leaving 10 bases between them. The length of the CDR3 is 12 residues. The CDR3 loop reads CAWSVGGGGYTF. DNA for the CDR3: TGTGCCTGGAGTGTAGGCGGTGGGGGCTACACCTTC.

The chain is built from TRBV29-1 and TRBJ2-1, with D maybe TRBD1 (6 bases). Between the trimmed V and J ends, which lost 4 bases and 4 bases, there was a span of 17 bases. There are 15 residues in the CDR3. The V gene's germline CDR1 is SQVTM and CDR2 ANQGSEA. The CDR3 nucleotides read TGCAGCGTTGTTTTGGACAGCCTAGATTACAATGAGCAGTTCTTC. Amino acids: CSVVLDSLDYNEQFF.

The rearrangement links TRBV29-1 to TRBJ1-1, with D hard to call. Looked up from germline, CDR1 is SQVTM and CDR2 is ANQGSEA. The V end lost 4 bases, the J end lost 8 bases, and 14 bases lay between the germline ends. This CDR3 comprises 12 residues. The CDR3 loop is CSVALASVEAFF. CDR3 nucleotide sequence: TGCAGCGTTGCTCTGGCGAGTGTAGAAGCTTTCTTT.

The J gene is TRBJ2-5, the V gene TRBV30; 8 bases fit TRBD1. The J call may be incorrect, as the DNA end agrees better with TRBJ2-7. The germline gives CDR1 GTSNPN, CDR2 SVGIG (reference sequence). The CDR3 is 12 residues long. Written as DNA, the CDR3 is TGTGCCTGGGGAACAGGGGGTTACGAGCAGTACTTC. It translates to CAWGTGGYEQYF.

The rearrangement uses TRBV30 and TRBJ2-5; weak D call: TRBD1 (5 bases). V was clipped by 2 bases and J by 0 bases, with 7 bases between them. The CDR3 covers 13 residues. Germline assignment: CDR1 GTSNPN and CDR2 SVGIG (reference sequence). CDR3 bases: TGTGCCTGGAGTAGACAGAACCAAGAGACCCAGTACTTC. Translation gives CAWSRQNQETQYF.

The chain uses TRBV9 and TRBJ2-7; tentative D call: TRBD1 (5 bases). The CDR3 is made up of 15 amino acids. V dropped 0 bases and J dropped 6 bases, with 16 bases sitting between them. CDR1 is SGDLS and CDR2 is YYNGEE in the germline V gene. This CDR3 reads CASSVGQGMSGEQYF. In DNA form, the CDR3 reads TGTGCCAGCAGCGTAGGGCAGGGAATGAGTGGCGAGCAGTACTTC.

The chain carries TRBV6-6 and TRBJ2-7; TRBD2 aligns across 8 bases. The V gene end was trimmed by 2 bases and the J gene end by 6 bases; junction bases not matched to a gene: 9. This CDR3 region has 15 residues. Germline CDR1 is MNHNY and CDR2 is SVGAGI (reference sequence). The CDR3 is CASSYGTRGHREQYF. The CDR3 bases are TGTGCCAGCAGTTACGGGACTAGAGGACACCGCGAGCAGTACTTC.

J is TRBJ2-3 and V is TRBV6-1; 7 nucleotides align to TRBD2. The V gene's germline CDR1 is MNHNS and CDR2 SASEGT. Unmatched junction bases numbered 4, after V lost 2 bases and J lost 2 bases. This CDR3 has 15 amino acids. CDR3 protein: CASSESAGDTDTQYF. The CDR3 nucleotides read TGTGCCAGCAGTGAATCGGCGGGGGACACAGATACGCAGTATTTT.